The 25 T cell receptor beta chains reported below all come from one sample, sequenced in a study of human T cells and chemical hapten exposure. Time point in this sample: patch test 1, 2 weeks after DPC sensitization. This sample's treatment: therapeutic diphenylcyclopropenone sensitization with weekly scalp DPC. TCRdb reanalysed the RACE reads using MiXCR and keeps one entry per CDR3 protein. The sample includes around 110,000 distinct CDR3 sequences, 12% of them seen just once. Source: whole blood, taken in connection with sensitization to the hapten diphenylcyclopropenone (DPC). The receptors shown here come from a woman aged 45-59 years with alopecia areata. Some clones in this sample may be carry-over from other donors' samples.

The genes are TRBV7-2 and TRBJ2-1; the D call may be TRBD1 or TRBD2 (5 bases each). This CDR3 is 13 amino acids long. The ends were cut back, 3 bases at V and 9 bases at J, with 12 bases in the middle. CDR1 SGHTA and CDR2 FQGNSA come from the germline V gene. CDR3 nucleotides: TGTGCCAGCAGCTTCGTCCGGGACGGTGAGCAGTTCTTC. Its translation: CASSFVRDGEQFF.

This clonotype was detected ten times or more. The chain links TRBV5-1 to TRBJ1-5, with TRBD1 as a possible D gene (6 bases). In germline, CDR1 is SGHRS, CDR2 YFSETQ. The CDR3 covers 14 residues. The V end was cut by 4 bases, the J end by 5 bases, with 13 bases between. The CDR3 reads CASSADPGDQPQHF. The CDR3 nucleotides are TGCGCCAGCAGCGCGGATCCAGGGGATCAGCCCCAGCATTTT.

V is TRBV18 and J is TRBJ2-7, with a tentative D call TRBD1 (6 bases). There are 13 residues in the CDR3. Trimming removed 5 bases from V and 5 bases from J, with 13 bases in between. The V gene's germline CDR1 is KGHSH and CDR2 LQKENI. DNA for the CDR3: TGTGCCAGCTCAGAGGAACAGGGAAACGAGCAGTACTTC. This translates into CASSEEQGNEQYF.

The chain employs TRBV6-5 and TRBJ2-7; 7 nucleotides match TRBD2. This CDR3 is built from 13 residues. Germline trimming cut 5 bases from V and 2 bases from J; bases unmatched to any gene: 3. Germline assignment: CDR1 MNHEY and CDR2 SVGAGI. CDR3 in amino acids: CASSRGGAYEQYF. CDR3 coding DNA: TGTGCCAGCAGTCGGGGAGGGGCCTACGAGCAGTACTTC.

The chain couples TRBV11-3 to TRBJ2-7; D gene unclear. From germline, CDR1 is SGHNT and CDR2 YENEEA. Trimming pared 0 bases from V and 0 bases from J, leaving 9 bases between. CDR3 length: 15 amino acids. Written as DNA, the CDR3 is TGTGCCAGCAGCTTAGATTCATCGGCCTCCTACGAGCAGTACTTC. It codes for CASSLDSSASYEQYF.

This clonotype occurred a few times. The chain has TRBV3-1 and TRBJ2-1; 7 nucleotides agree with TRBD1. This CDR3 spans 16 amino acids. Germline values: CDR1 LGHDT, CDR2 YNNKEL (reference sequence). The V segment lost 3 bases and the J segment 8 bases; nucleotides outside the gene matches: 13. The CDR3 spells CASSQRLGGSYDEQFF. In DNA, the CDR3 is TGTGCCAGCAGCCAGAGGTTAGGGGGCTCTTACGATGAGCAGTTCTTC.

The rearrangement uses TRBV6-1 and TRBJ1-6; weak D call: TRBD1 (5 bases). V gave up 6 bases and J gave up 8 bases, with 20 bases separating them. The CDR3 is made up of 16 amino acids. Germline V gene sequence: CDR1 MNHNS, CDR2 SASEGT. Here the CDR3 DNA reads TGTGCCAGCAGCCTTACGGGACTCAGGGAGCATTCACCCCTCCACTTT. It encodes CASSLTGLREHSPLHF.

The gene calls are TRBV11-2 and TRBJ2-7; D is possibly TRBD1 (5 bases). Trimming cost V 2 bases and J 4 bases, with 15 bases left between them. Germline V lookup: CDR1 SGHAT, CDR2 FQNNGV. CDR3 length equals 15 residues. CDR3 DNA sequence: TGTGCCAGCAGCTTAACCTTCCAGGGTTATTACGAGCAGTACTTC. Translation gives CASSLTFQGYYEQYF.

This clonotype was recorded a few times. The chain combines TRBV9 with TRBJ1-3; possible D gene TRBD1, 5 bases. The V and J ends lost 0 bases and 0 bases respectively, with 10 bases between them. The germline gives CDR1 SGDLS, CDR2 YYNGEE. The CDR3 runs 16 residues. CDR3 sequence (DNA): TGTGCCAGCAGCGTAGATCCGGGACCCTCTGGAAACACCATATATTTT. Encoded protein: CASSVDPGPSGNTIYF. Complete variable domain (other parts from reference TRBV9 and TRBJ1-3): DSGVTQTPKHLITATGQRVTLRCSPRSGDLSVYWYQQSLDQGLQFLIQYYNGEERAKGNILERFSAQQFPDLHSELNLSSLELGDSALYFCASSVDPGPSGNTIYFGEGSWLTVV.

The chain links TRBV11-2 to TRBJ2-1; TRBD1 agrees at 8 bases. The CDR3 extends over 13 amino acids. Germline CDR1 is SGHAT and CDR2 is FQNNGV. With 6 bases clipped from V and 9 bases from J, the junction kept 7 bases outside the gene matches. Written as DNA, the CDR3 is TGTGCCAGCAGATTCACAGGGGGACTTGAGCAGTTCTTC. It specifies CASRFTGGLEQFF.

There are a few counts of this clonotype. This chain uses TRBV29-1 with TRBJ2-4; weak D call: TRBD1 (6 bases). Germline V gene sequence: CDR1 SQVTM, CDR2 ANQGSEA. V lost 3 bases to trimming and J lost 4 bases, with 7 bases between them. The CDR3 is 12 residues long. The CDR3 loop is CSVEDRKNIQYF. Here the CDR3 DNA reads TGCAGCGTTGAGGACAGAAAAAACATTCAGTACTTC.

The rearrangement uses TRBV7-2 and TRBJ1-4; no definite D call. The CDR3 covers 14 residues. In germline, CDR1 is SGHTA, CDR2 FQGNSA. Trimming left V 1 base short and J 8 bases short, with 11 bases between. In DNA form, the CDR3 reads TGTGCCAGCAGCTTAGTGGGCGGTAGCGAAAAACTGTTTTTT. Residues: CASSLVGGSEKLFF. Filled out from reference TRBV7-2 and TRBJ1-4, the complete variable domain reads GAGVSQSPSNKVTEKGKDVELRCDPISGHTALYWYRQSLGQGLEFLIYFQGNSAPDKSGLPSDRFSAERTGGSVSTLTIQRTQQEDSAVYLCASSLVGGSEKLFFGSGTQLSVL.

This chain links TRBV7-9 with TRBJ2-7; 10 bases map to TRBD1. The CDR3 sequence is 15 residues long. Germline V lookup: CDR1 SEHNR, CDR2 FQNEAQ (reference sequence). J was trimmed by 5 bases and V by 4 bases; bases with no gene match: 8. The CDR3 region is CASSSGTGAMHEQYF. DNA for the CDR3: TGTGCCAGCAGCTCTGGGACAGGGGCGATGCACGAGCAGTACTTC.

This clonotype has a handful of counts. The chain joins TRBV12-2 to TRBJ1-4. TRBV12-2 represents a pseudogene. The CDR3 has 17 amino acids. The CDR3 loop is CASRLALEGRRNEKLFF. In DNA, the CDR3 is TGTGCAAGTCGCTTAGCGCTGGAGGGACGGCGGAATGAAAAACTGTTTTTT.

The table lists this clonotype with many counts. The chain combines TRBV3-1 with TRBJ1-1, with 11 bases identical to TRBD1. The ends lost 2 bases at V and 8 bases at J; junction bases unmatched: 7. The CDR3 is 15 residues long. From germline, CDR1 is LGHDT and CDR2 YNNKEL (reference sequence). The CDR3 DNA follows: TGTGCCAGCAGCCAATCAGGACAGGGGGCAGGAGAAGCTTTCTTT. It yields the protein CASSQSGQGAGEAFF.

This clonotype was counted many times. This sequence joins TRBV3-1 and TRBJ2-1, with TRBD2 identical over 9 bases. This CDR3 is built from 17 residues. Germline V gene sequence: CDR1 LGHDT, CDR2 YNNKEL (reference sequence). The ends lost 5 bases at V and 5 bases at J; junction bases unmatched: 13. CDR3 residues: CASSFGGLAGRDNEQFF. CDR3 DNA sequence: TGTGCCAGCAGCTTTGGGGGGCTAGCGGGAAGAGACAATGAGCAGTTCTTC.

This clonotype appeared a few times. This chain links TRBV7-8 with TRBJ2-6, with 8 positions matching TRBD1. Germline loops: CDR1 SGHVS, CDR2 FQNEAQ. The V segment lost 4 bases and the J segment 0 bases; nucleotides outside the gene matches: 8. The CDR3 extends over 18 amino acids. As DNA, the CDR3 is TGTGCCAGCAGCTCGAGGACAGGGTCTAGCTCTGGGGCCAACGTCCTGACTTTC. Residues: CASSSRTGSSSGANVLTF.

This clonotype was seen many times. The CDR3 loop reads CSIAGTGANEQFF. As DNA, the CDR3 is TGCAGCATAGCCGGGACAGGGGCCAATGAGCAGTTCTTC. The J gene is TRBJ2-1, the V gene TRBV29-1, with 10 bases lining up with TRBD1. CDR1 is SQVTM and CDR2 is ANQGSEA in the germline V gene. Trimming took 8 bases from V and 6 from J; bases not matched to a gene: 7. The CDR3 loop spans 13 amino acids.

V is TRBV20-1 and J is TRBJ1-6; no clear D. Germline V gives CDR1 DFQATT, CDR2 SNEGSKA (reference sequence). Deletions cut 0 bases from V and 5 bases from J, with 11 bases between. This CDR3 comprises 15 residues. CDR3 sequence (DNA): TGCAGTGCTAGAGATGGGAGGGCTAATAATTCACCCCTCCACTTT. The encoded protein is CSARDGRANNSPLHF.

This clonotype was seen a handful of times. The chain links TRBV15 to TRBJ1-2; possibly TRBD1 for D (5 bases). V was clipped by 2 bases and J by 4 bases, with 14 bases between them. The germline V gene encodes CDR1 LNHNV and CDR2 YYDKDF (reference sequence). This CDR3 has 15 residues. CDR3 in DNA: TGTGCCACCAGCAGAACGCGGGACGGGATCTATGGCTACACCTTC. It translates to CATSRTRDGIYGYTF.

This rearrangement joins TRBV6-2 or TRBV6-3 to TRBJ1-1; TRBD1 matches 10 bases. CDR3 length equals 18 residues. CDR1 is MNHEY, CDR2 SVGEGT, per germline. Trimming took 4 bases from V and 1 from J; bases not matched to a gene: 12. Here the CDR3 reads CASSSPGQGSVWNTEAFF. For the CDR3, the DNA is TGTGCCAGCAGTTCTCCGGGACAGGGGTCGGTATGGAACACTGAAGCTTTCTTT.

J is TRBJ2-4 and V is TRBV6-1; 7 bases match TRBD2. V lost 6 bases and J lost 9; bases outside the gene matches: 14. This CDR3 has 15 amino acids. The germline CDR1 and CDR2 sequences are MNHNS and SASEGT. CDR3 sequence reads: CASRDRDYDGGIQYF. The CDR3 coding sequence is TGTGCCAGCAGAGACCGGGACTACGATGGGGGCATTCAGTACTTC.

This clonotype was seen only a few times. This chain connects TRBV19 to TRBJ2-3; possibly TRBD1 for D (6 bases). The V gene lost 5 bases and the J gene lost 0 bases, with 9 bases spanning the gap. The germline gives CDR1 LNHDA, CDR2 SQIVND (reference sequence). The CDR3 has 14 amino acids. As DNA, the CDR3 is TGTGCCAGTAGTCGGCAGGGGAGCACAGATACGCAGTATTTT. Protein product: CASSRQGSTDTQYF.

This clonotype has at least ten counts. The CDR3, as DNA: TGTGCCAGCTCACCACTGTACACAGATACGCAGTATTTT. Encoded protein: CASSPLYTDTQYF. J is TRBJ2-3 and V is TRBV18; D ambiguous. The V and J ends lost 1 base and 2 bases respectively, with 4 bases between them. Germline CDR1 reads KGHSH; CDR2 reads LQKENI. The CDR3 runs 13 residues.

This clonotype was counted many times. The rearrangement uses TRBV6-5 and TRBJ2-7; TRBD1 aligns across 11 bases. The CDR3 length is 14 residues. After removal of 5 bases from V and 4 bases from J, the junction contained 4 bases not matched to a gene. Per the germline V gene, CDR1 is MNHEY and CDR2 is SVGAGI. CDR3 nucleotide sequence: TGTGCCAGCAGTAAGGACAGGGGGCGTTACGAGCAGTACTTC. This translates into CASSKDRGRYEQYF.